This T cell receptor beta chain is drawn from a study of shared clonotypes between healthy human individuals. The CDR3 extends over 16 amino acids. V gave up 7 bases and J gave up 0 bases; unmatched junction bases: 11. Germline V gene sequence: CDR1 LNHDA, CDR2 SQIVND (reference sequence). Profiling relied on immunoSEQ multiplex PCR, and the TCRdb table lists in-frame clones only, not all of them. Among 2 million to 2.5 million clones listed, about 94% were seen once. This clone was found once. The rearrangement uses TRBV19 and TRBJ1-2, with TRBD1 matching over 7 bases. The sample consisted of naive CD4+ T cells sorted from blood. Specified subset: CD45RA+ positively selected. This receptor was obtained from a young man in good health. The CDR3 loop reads CASTDGQALANYGYTF. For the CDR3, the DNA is TGTGCCAGTACCGACGGACAGGCACTAGCTAACTATGGCTACACCTTC.